The T cell receptor (beta chain) described here comes from a study of cytomegalovirus exposure and HLA in healthy donors. For the study at large: The 100 to 150 validation repertoires used the same platform as the approximately 670 first-cohort repertoires, a later analysis reported.

This CDR3 has 15 amino acids. Germline loops: CDR1 MGHRA, CDR2 YSYEKL. The ends were cut back, 1 base at V and 2 bases at J, with 12 bases in the middle. Details on this clone: Its specificity is not known.

The repertoire was sequenced with immunoSEQ multiplex PCR; TCRdb's copy has only in-frame clones and lacks some. The table has around 70,000 clones, about 95% seen once. Study outcomes and limitations: Cytomegalovirus status, reportedly, was diagnosed with high specificity and sensitivity by the classifier. According to a subsequent analysis, TCR clusters identified in the first cohort showed a tendency to co-occur across the 120 validation repertoires.

The material sequenced was PBMCs. The rearrangement uses TRBV4-1 and TRBJ2-7, with D unresolved. The sequence was collected from a woman aged 18-30 years in good health and CMV-seronegative. DNA for the CDR3: TGCGCCAGCAGCCAAGTTGAGGATCAAACCTACGAGCAGTACTTC. It yields the protein CASSQVEDQTYEQYF.